The rows below give T cell receptor beta chains drawn from one sample of a study of cytomegalovirus exposure and HLA in healthy donors. TCRdb keeps only in-frame clones here, not all; method: immunoSEQ multiplex PCR. The data contain 55,000 to 70,000 clones, approximately 70% of them seen just once; the ten biggest clones take up roughly 17%. Material for sequencing was PBMCs. These receptors were collected from a man in his forties in good health and CMV-seropositive. The CDR3 runs from the conserved cysteine through the conserved F or W. D genes are given only for firm matches. Some rows mark clone size as missing; the rest say once, few, many or name a class of expanded clone.

j_call: TRBJ1-2; d_call: -; clone_size: -; v_call: TRBV2; cdr3_aa: CASSSAGISYTF; cdr3_nt: TGTGCCAGCAGTTCAGCAGGGATCAGCTACACCTTC
j_call: TRBJ1-1; d_call: TRBD1; clone_size: -; v_call: TRBV30; cdr3_aa: CAWSGQGNTEAFF; cdr3_nt: TGTGCCTGGAGTGGACAGGGTAACACTGAAGCTTTCTTT
j_call: TRBJ2-1; d_call: -; clone_size: medium-sized; v_call: TRBV11-2; cdr3_aa: CASSLRFGANNEQFF; cdr3_nt: TGTGCCAGCAGCTTACGATTCGGAGCAAACAATGAGCAGTTCTTC
j_call: TRBJ2-1; d_call: -; clone_size: -; v_call: TRBV6-1; cdr3_aa: CASGPGDEQFF; cdr3_nt: TGTGCCAGCGGACCAGGGGATGAGCAGTTCTTC
j_call: TRBJ1-1; d_call: -; clone_size: -; v_call: TRBV18; cdr3_aa: CASSPAGLTEVFF; cdr3_nt: TGTGCCAGCTCACCGGCGGGACTCACTGAGGTTTTCTTT
j_call: TRBJ2-7; d_call: -; clone_size: -; v_call: TRBV5-8; cdr3_aa: CASSLTYEQYF; cdr3_nt: TGTGCCAGCAGTCTAACCTACGAGCAGTACTTC
j_call: TRBJ2-1; d_call: -; clone_size: -; v_call: TRBV2; cdr3_aa: CASIRGSNYNEQFF; cdr3_nt: TGTGCCAGCATACGGGGGTCAAACTACAATGAGCAGTTCTTC
j_call: TRBJ2-7; d_call: TRBD1; clone_size: -; v_call: TRBV10-3; cdr3_aa: CAIKDRDAYEQYF; cdr3_nt: TGTGCCATAAAGGACAGGGACGCCTACGAGCAGTACTTC
j_call: TRBJ2-5; d_call: -; clone_size: few; v_call: TRBV6-5; cdr3_aa: CASSYSAVYQETQYF; cdr3_nt: TGTGCCAGCAGTTACTCGGCGGTGTACCAAGAGACCCAGTACTTC
j_call: TRBJ1-3; d_call: -; clone_size: few; v_call: TRBV6-6; cdr3_aa: CASSSGLQNGGNTIYF; cdr3_nt: TGTGCCAGCAGTTCGGGACTCCAAAACGGTGGAAACACCATATATTTT
j_call: TRBJ1-6; d_call: TRBD1; clone_size: -; v_call: TRBV19; cdr3_aa: CASSITTGDSPLHF; cdr3_nt: TGTGCCAGTAGTATAACTACAGGGGATTCGCCCCTCCACTTT
j_call: TRBJ2-3; d_call: TRBD2; clone_size: -; v_call: TRBV6-5; cdr3_aa: CASRTSGGMDTQYF; cdr3_nt: TGTGCCAGCAGAACTAGCGGGGGTATGGATACGCAGTATTTT
j_call: TRBJ1-6; d_call: TRBD1; clone_size: -; v_call: TRBV6-4; cdr3_aa: CASRQEGQGVSPLHF; cdr3_nt: TGTGCCAGCAGACAGGAGGGACAGGGGGTTTCACCCCTCCACTTT
j_call: TRBJ2-7; d_call: -; clone_size: -; v_call: TRBV29-1; cdr3_aa: CSVQHGGREEQYF; cdr3_nt: TGCAGCGTGCAGCACGGGGGTCGGGAGGAGCAGTACTTC
j_call: TRBJ2-3; d_call: TRBD2; clone_size: -; v_call: TRBV7-2; cdr3_aa: CASSSRLAGSTDTQYF; cdr3_nt: TGTGCCAGCAGCTCTCGACTAGCGGGGAGCACAGATACGCAGTATTTT
j_call: TRBJ2-7; d_call: TRBD1; clone_size: -; v_call: TRBV6-5; cdr3_aa: CASRQGSGEQYF; cdr3_nt: TGTGCCAGCCGACAGGGTAGTGGGGAGCAGTACTTC
j_call: TRBJ2-4; d_call: -; clone_size: -; v_call: TRBV5-6; cdr3_aa: CASSLWEAKNIQYF; cdr3_nt: TGTGCCAGCAGCTTGTGGGAGGCCAAAAACATTCAGTACTTC
j_call: TRBJ1-1; d_call: -; clone_size: -; v_call: TRBV9; cdr3_aa: CASSVATRLGNTEAFF; cdr3_nt: TGTGCCAGCAGCGTAGCTACTCGACTTGGAAACACTGAAGCTTTCTTT
j_call: TRBJ2-5; d_call: -; clone_size: once; v_call: TRBV2; cdr3_aa: CASKIEAGQYF; cdr3_nt: TGTGCCAGCAAGATCGAAGCGGGCCAGTACTTC
j_call: TRBJ1-1; d_call: -; clone_size: -; v_call: TRBV19; cdr3_aa: CASRRVENTEAFF; cdr3_nt: TGTGCCAGTAGGAGGGTAGAGAACACTGAAGCTTTCTTT
j_call: TRBJ2-2; d_call: TRBD2; clone_size: medium-sized; v_call: TRBV15; cdr3_aa: CATSRTSGRKIGELFF; cdr3_nt: TGTGCCACCAGCAGGACTAGCGGGAGAAAAATCGGGGAGCTGTTTTTT
j_call: TRBJ1-5; d_call: -; clone_size: few; v_call: TRBV6-6; cdr3_aa: CAISELDGDQPQHF; cdr3_nt: TGTGCCATCAGTGAGTTGGATGGAGATCAGCCCCAGCATTTT
j_call: TRBJ2-7; d_call: TRBD1; clone_size: once; v_call: TRBV11-2; cdr3_aa: CASAPGTGVYEQYF; cdr3_nt: TGTGCCAGTGCCCCGGGGACAGGGGTTTACGAGCAGTACTTC
j_call: TRBJ2-1; d_call: -; clone_size: -; v_call: TRBV29-1; cdr3_aa: CSVATGYNEQFF; cdr3_nt: TGCAGCGTTGCTACAGGGTACAATGAGCAGTTCTTC
j_call: TRBJ2-5; d_call: TRBD1; clone_size: few; v_call: TRBV5-4; cdr3_aa: CAVKTGDQETQYF; cdr3_nt: TGTGCCGTTAAGACAGGGGACCAAGAGACCCAGTACTTC
j_call: TRBJ2-7; d_call: -; clone_size: -; v_call: TRBV15; cdr3_aa: CATSTDSYWRSYEQYF; cdr3_nt: TGTGCCACCAGCACGGACTCCTACTGGCGAAGTTACGAGCAGTACTTC
j_call: TRBJ2-2; d_call: -; clone_size: few; v_call: TRBV7-8; cdr3_aa: CASSFHDSYTGELFF; cdr3_nt: TGTGCCAGCAGCTTCCACGACAGCTACACCGGGGAGCTGTTTTTT
j_call: TRBJ2-1; d_call: -; clone_size: -; v_call: TRBV7-2; cdr3_aa: CASSLGGQYNEQFF; cdr3_nt: TGTGCCAGCAGCTTAGGTGGACAGTACAATGAGCAGTTCTTC
j_call: TRBJ2-1; d_call: TRBD2; clone_size: -; v_call: TRBV5-6; cdr3_aa: CASSKEARLAGRNEQFF; cdr3_nt: TGTGCCAGCAGCAAAGAAGCCAGACTAGCGGGTAGGAATGAGCAGTTCTTC